This TCR beta chain was identified in a study of shared clonotypes between healthy human individuals. Each subset's genomic DNA was shared equally among a number of immunoSEQ plates. Produced via immunoSEQ multiplex PCR; TCRdb's table is partial and in-frame only. The repertoire holds nearly 2 million clones, with just under 95% as singletons. In the naive CD8 group, cells lacked CD45RO and were positively selected for CCR7, so terminally differentiated effector memory CD45RA+ cells were left out. Germline lookup yields CDR1 SEHNR and CDR2 FQNEAQ (reference sequence). V was clipped by 3 bases and J by 3 bases, with 12 bases between them. CDR3 length: 15 amino acids.

The chain carries TRBV7-9 and TRBJ2-1; D possibly corresponds to TRBD2 (7 bases). Sequenced input: naive CD8+ T cells sorted from blood. The TCR was taken from a young man in good health. The CDR3 region has the DNA TGTGCCAGCAGCTTCAGGGGAGGGGGCTACAATGAGCAGTTCTTC. Protein product: CASSFRGGGYNEQFF.